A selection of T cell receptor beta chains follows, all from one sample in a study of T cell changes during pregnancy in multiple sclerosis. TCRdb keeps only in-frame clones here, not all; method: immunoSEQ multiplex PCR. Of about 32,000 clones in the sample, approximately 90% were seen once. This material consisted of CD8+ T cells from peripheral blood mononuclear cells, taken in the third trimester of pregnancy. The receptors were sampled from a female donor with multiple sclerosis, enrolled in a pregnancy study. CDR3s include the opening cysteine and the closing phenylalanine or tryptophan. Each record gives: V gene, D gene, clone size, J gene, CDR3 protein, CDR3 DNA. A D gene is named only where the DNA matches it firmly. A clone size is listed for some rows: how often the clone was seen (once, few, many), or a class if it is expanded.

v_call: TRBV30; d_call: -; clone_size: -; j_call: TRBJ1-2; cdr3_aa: CAWSRDRGSGGYTF; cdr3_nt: TGTGCCTGGAGTCGTGATAGGGGGTCGGGTGGCTACACCTTC
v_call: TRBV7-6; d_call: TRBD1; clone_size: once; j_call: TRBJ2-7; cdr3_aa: CASTPGQGQGAYEQYF; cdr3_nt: TGTGCCAGCACCCCGGGCCAGGGACAGGGGGCCTACGAGCAGTACTTC
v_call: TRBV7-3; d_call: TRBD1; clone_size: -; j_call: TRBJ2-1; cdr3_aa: CASSLFEGQNDEQFF; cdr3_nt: TGTGCCAGCAGCTTATTTGAGGGACAGAACGATGAGCAGTTCTTC
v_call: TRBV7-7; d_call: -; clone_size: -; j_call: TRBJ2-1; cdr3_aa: CASSLGLEREQFF; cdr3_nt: TGTGCCAGCAGCTTAGGGCTAGAGCGGGAGCAGTTCTTC
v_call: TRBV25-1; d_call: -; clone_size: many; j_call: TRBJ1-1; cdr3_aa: CASSRGGGTEAFF; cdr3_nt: TGTGCCAGCAGCAGGGGAGGGGGCACTGAAGCTTTCTTT
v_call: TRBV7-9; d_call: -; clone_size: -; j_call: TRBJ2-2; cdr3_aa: CASSSAGETGELFF; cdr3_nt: TGTGCCAGCAGCTCCGCCGGGGAGACCGGGGAGCTGTTTTTT
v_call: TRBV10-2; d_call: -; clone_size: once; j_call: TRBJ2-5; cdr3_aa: CASMPRTRAEEETQYF; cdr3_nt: TGCGCCAGCATGCCCCGCACCAGGGCGGAAGAAGAGACCCAGTACTTC
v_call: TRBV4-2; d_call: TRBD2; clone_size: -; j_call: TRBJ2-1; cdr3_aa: CASSPFELAGGRSFNEQFF; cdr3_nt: TGTGCCAGCAGCCCCTTTGAACTAGCGGGAGGGCGATCTTTCAATGAGCAGTTCTTC
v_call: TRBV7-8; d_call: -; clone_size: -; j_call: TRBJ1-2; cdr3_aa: CASSLNAGVGDGYTF; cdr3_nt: TGTGCCAGCAGCTTAAATGCAGGGGTAGGCGATGGCTACACCTTC
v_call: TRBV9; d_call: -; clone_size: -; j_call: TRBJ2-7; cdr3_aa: CASSVGYSSYEQYF; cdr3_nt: TGTGCCAGCAGCGTAGGATACAGCTCCTACGAGCAGTACTTC
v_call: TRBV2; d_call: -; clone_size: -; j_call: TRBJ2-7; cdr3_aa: CASSAQPSQGYEQYF; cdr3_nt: TGTGCCAGCAGTGCCCAGCCGTCCCAGGGCTACGAGCAGTACTTC
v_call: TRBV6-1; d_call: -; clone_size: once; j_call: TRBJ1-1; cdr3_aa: CASSEVDRSLEAFF; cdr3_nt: TGTGCCAGCAGTGAAGTAGACAGAAGCCTTGAAGCTTTCTTT
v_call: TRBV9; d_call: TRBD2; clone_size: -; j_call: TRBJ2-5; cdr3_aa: CASSASGGKQETQYF; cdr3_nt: TGTGCCAGCAGCGCTAGCGGGGGGAAACAAGAGACCCAGTACTTC
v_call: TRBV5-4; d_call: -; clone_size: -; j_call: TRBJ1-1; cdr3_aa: CASSFRGEAFF; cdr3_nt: TGTGCCAGCAGCTTCAGGGGTGAAGCTTTCTTT
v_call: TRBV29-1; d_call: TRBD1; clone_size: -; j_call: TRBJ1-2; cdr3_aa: CSVEDSGTGGYGYTF; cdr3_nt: TGCAGCGTTGAAGATTCCGGGACAGGGGGCTATGGCTACACCTTC
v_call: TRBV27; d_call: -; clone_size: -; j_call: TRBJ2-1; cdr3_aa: CASIQGDEQFF; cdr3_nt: TGTGCCAGCATCCAGGGCGATGAGCAGTTCTTC
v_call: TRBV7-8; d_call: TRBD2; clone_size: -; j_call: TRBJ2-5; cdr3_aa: CASSQEAGRTIETQYF; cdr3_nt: TGTGCCAGCAGCCAGGAAGCGGGGAGGACGATCGAGACCCAGTACTTC
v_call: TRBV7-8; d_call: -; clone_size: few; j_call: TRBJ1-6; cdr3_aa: CASSLDAFSPLHF; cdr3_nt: TGTGCCAGCAGCTTAGACGCGTTTTCACCCCTCCACTTT
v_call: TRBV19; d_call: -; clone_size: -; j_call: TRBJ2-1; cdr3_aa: CASSISEAAYNEQFF; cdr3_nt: TGTGCCAGTAGTATTAGTGAGGCCGCCTACAATGAGCAGTTCTTC
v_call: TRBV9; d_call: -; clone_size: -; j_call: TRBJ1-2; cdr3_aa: CASSPTGGANYGYTF; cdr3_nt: TGTGCCAGCAGCCCCACCGGGGGTGCTAACTATGGCTACACCTTC
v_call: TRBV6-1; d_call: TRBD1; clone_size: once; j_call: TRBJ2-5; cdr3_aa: CASSEDRGSTQYF; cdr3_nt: TGTGCCAGCAGCGAAGACAGGGGGTCGACCCAGTACTTC
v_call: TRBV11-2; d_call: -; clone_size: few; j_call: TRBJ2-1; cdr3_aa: CASSPGRVVDNEQFF; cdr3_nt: TGTGCCAGCAGCCCCGGGAGAGTCGTTGACAATGAGCAGTTCTTC
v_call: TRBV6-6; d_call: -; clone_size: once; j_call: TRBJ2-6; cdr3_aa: CASSQGSGANVLTF; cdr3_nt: TGTGCCAGCAGCCAGGGATCTGGGGCCAACGTCCTGACTTTC
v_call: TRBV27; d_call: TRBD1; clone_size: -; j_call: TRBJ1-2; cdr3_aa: CASSSQQGADGYTF; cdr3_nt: TGTGCCAGCAGTTCCCAACAGGGGGCGGATGGCTACACCTTC
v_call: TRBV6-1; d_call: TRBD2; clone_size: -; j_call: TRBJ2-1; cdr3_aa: CASSEGLAGVFGEQFF; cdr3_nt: TGTGCCAGCAGTGAAGGACTAGCGGGAGTCTTCGGTGAGCAGTTCTTC
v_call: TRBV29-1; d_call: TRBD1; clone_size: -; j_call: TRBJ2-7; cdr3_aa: CSVATGQGSYEQYF; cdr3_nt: TGCAGCGTTGCAACTGGACAGGGTTCCTACGAGCAGTACTTC
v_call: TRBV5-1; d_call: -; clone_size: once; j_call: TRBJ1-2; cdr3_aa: CASSLNSPRGIRDGYTF; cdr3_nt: TGCGCCAGCAGCTTAAATAGCCCCAGGGGAATTAGGGATGGCTACACCTTC
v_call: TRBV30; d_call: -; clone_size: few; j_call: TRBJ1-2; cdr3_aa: CAWSRTSLNYGYTF; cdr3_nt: TGTGCCTGGAGTAGAACTAGCCTTAACTATGGCTACACCTTC